This TCR beta chain comes out of a study of radiation and T cells in renal cell carcinoma. Time point in this sample: blood 2 weeks post-SBRT. The treatment is: 15 Gy SBRT to primary tumor, nephrectomy 4 weeks later. After SBRT, blood was collected at 2 and 4 weeks, plus baseline. The tumor was a clear cell renal cell carcinoma. TCRdb's copy holds only in-frame clones and misses some; the assay was immunoSEQ multiplex PCR. The repertoire holds about 130,000 clones, with 75% to 85% as singletons. Germline CDR1 is MDHEN and CDR2 is SYDVKM. The CDR3 has 13 residues. V was pared by 5 bases and J by 7 bases, with 14 bases between.

The sequenced sample was blood, obtained from a patient whose treatment included radiotherapy and nephrectomy. The rearrangement uses TRBV28 and TRBJ1-1; D is unclear. This TCR derives from a woman in her sixties with renal cell carcinoma. The CDR3 DNA is TGTGCCAGCAGTACCGAAACGCCCATTGAAGCTTTCTTT. This translates into CASSTETPIEAFF. The full variable domain, its missing parts supplied by reference TRBV28 and TRBJ1-1, is DVKVTQSSRYLVKRTGEKVFLECVQDMDHENMFWYRQDPGLGLRLIYFSYDVKMKEKGDIPEGYSVSREKKERFSLILESASTNQTSMYLCASSTETPIEAFFGQGTRLTVV.